This T cell receptor beta chain derives from a study of human T cells and chemical hapten exposure. Across the study: Variation in per-sample TCR yields came mainly from small pooled library volume differences. Study conclusions and caveats: No alteration of TCRs above 1 in 1000 frequency was seen with DPC sensitization.

Deletions cut 0 bases from V and 1 base from J, with 7 bases between. The CDR3 runs 14 residues. Germline V gene sequence: CDR1 SGHRS, CDR2 YFSETQ. Points on this clonotype: Antigen unknown.

TCRdb itself ran the RACE reads through MiXCR, one entry per CDR3 protein. This repertoire shows about 360,000 distinct CDR3 sequences, approximately 5% found once; its top ten account for about 2.2%. Specified time point: patch test 1, 2 weeks after DPC sensitization. Sample treatment: therapeutic diphenylcyclopropenone sensitization with weekly scalp DPC. Alopecia patients, 18 to 70 years old and DPC-suitable, served as donors. Here the sequenced sample was whole blood, taken in connection with sensitization to the hapten diphenylcyclopropenone (DPC). This sequence joins TRBV5-1 and TRBJ1-1; D ambiguous. The origin of this receptor is a woman in her fifties or sixties with alopecia areata. Some clones in this sample may be carry-over from other donors' samples. CDR3 nucleotide sequence: TGCGCCAGCAGCTTGGAACGCCCGAACACTGAAGCTTTCTTT. This gives the protein CASSLERPNTEAFF.